Listed here are 30 T cell receptor beta chains from one sample, sequenced in a study of control samples from healthy donors and cancer patients. The table came from immunoSEQ multiplex PCR; TCRdb's copy has only in-frame clones and leaves some out. The data contain tens of thousands of clones, roughly 87% of them singletons. Sequenced material: blood. These receptors were collected from a woman aged 45-65 years in good health.

The genes are TRBV28 and TRBJ2-7, with D uncertain. Trimming took 2 bases from V and 6 from J, leaving 17 bases between them. This CDR3 comprises 15 residues. CDR1 is MDHEN, CDR2 SYDVKM, per germline. As DNA, the CDR3 is TGTGCCAGCAGTTTAATGTTACTGACCTCGGGCGAGCAGTACTTC. It specifies CASSLMLLTSGEQYF.

The chain carries TRBV24-1 and TRBJ2-1, with TRBD2 identical over 8 bases. Germline loops: CDR1 KGHDR, CDR2 SFDVKD. The CDR3 runs to 13 residues. V gave up 2 bases and J gave up 9 bases; unmatched junction bases: 2. CDR3 amino acids: CATSDSGLAEQFF. The CDR3 nucleotides are TGTGCCACCAGTGATTCCGGACTAGCTGAGCAGTTCTTC.

This clone was detected a few times. The V gene is TRBV6-1, the J gene TRBJ1-4, with a tentative D call TRBD1 (6 bases). Germline V gene data show CDR1 as MNHNS and CDR2 as SASEGT. The V and J ends lost 2 bases and 2 bases respectively, with 6 bases between them. This CDR3 region has 14 residues. DNA for the CDR3: TGTGCCAGCAGTGAACAGGGGACTAATGAAAAACTGTTTTTT. It specifies CASSEQGTNEKLFF.

The V gene is TRBV5-4, the J gene TRBJ2-7; weak D call: TRBD2 (5 bases). The CDR3 length is 14 residues. V was pared by 7 bases and J by 5 bases, with 19 bases between. Germline V gene data show CDR1 as SGHNT and CDR2 as YYREEE (reference sequence). CDR3 residues: CASGEFGRWDEQYF. CDR3 DNA sequence: TGTGCCAGCGGAGAATTTGGGAGATGGGACGAGCAGTACTTC. The full variable domain, in which reference TRBV5-4 and TRBJ2-7 provide the parts outside the CDR3, is ETGVTQSPTHLIKTRGQQVTLRCSSQSGHNTVSWYQQALGQGPQFIFQYYREEENGRGNFPPRFSGLQFPNYSSELNVNALELDDSALYLCASGEFGRWDEQYFGPGTRLTVT.

This rearrangement joins TRBV11-2 to TRBJ1-3; 8 positions agree with TRBD1. V shed 5 bases, J shed 0 bases, and the junction held 6 bases outside the gene matches. This CDR3 comprises 16 residues. CDR1 and CDR2 from the germline V gene are SGHAT and FQNNGV. CDR3 in amino acids: CASSQYTGGSGNTIYF. CDR3 nucleotides: TGTGCCAGCAGCCAATATACAGGGGGCTCTGGAAACACCATATATTTT.

The chain links TRBV5-1 to TRBJ2-1; 12 nucleotides agree with TRBD2. The germline V gene has CDR1 SGHRS and CDR2 YFSETQ. After removal of 6 bases from V and 7 bases from J, the junction contained 14 bases not matched to a gene. There are 17 residues in the CDR3. The CDR3 here is CASNLNLAGGPGNEQFF. As DNA, the CDR3 is TGCGCCAGCAACCTAAATCTAGCGGGAGGGCCGGGAAATGAGCAGTTCTTC.

The chain is built from TRBV4-1 and TRBJ2-3; 14 bases map to TRBD2. The CDR3 runs 19 residues. After removal of 1 base from V and 1 base from J, the junction contained 7 bases not matched to a gene. CDR1 and CDR2 (germline): MGHRA, YSYEKL. CDR3 sequence: CASSQAVMTSGRGTDTQYF. DNA of the CDR3: TGCGCCAGCAGCCAAGCGGTAATGACTAGCGGGAGGGGCACAGATACGCAGTATTTT.

The CDR3 nucleotides read TGCGCCAGCAGCTTGTCAGGGATGAACACTGAAGCTTTCTTT. This translates into CASSLSGMNTEAFF. This sequence joins TRBV5-1 and TRBJ1-1, with a weak D call TRBD1 (5 bases). V was trimmed by 1 base and J by 0 bases, leaving 7 bases between them. The germline V gene has CDR1 SGHRS and CDR2 YFSETQ. This CDR3 is 14 amino acids long.

The genes are TRBV24-1 and TRBJ2-5, with 8 bases matching TRBD1. The V segment lost 3 bases and the J segment 5 bases; nucleotides outside the gene matches: 7. This CDR3 region has 15 residues. Germline CDR1 is KGHDR and CDR2 is SFDVKD. For the CDR3, the DNA is TGTGCCACCAGTGATCCGGGACAGGCTTGGGAGACCCAGTACTTC. Protein: CATSDPGQAWETQYF.

J is TRBJ1-6 and V is TRBV5-6, with TRBD1 matching 9 bases. J gave up 9 bases and V 6 bases, and 10 bases lay outside the gene matches. This CDR3 has 15 amino acids. Germline V gives CDR1 SGHDT, CDR2 YYEEEE. The CDR3 DNA reads TGTGCCAGCACCCGGAGAACAGGGGGCGTTTCACCCCTCCACTTT. Residues: CASTRRTGGVSPLHF.

The J gene is TRBJ2-1, the V gene TRBV19; no definite D call. Looked up from germline, CDR1 is LNHDA and CDR2 is SQIVND (reference sequence). Trimming removed 3 bases from V and 6 bases from J, with 9 bases in between. CDR3 length equals 13 residues. The CDR3 reads CASSISPLNEQFF. The CDR3 DNA reads TGTGCCAGTAGTATCTCCCCCCTCAATGAGCAGTTCTTC.

Written as DNA, the CDR3 is TGCGCCAGCAGCTTCGCAGGGGGCGCATCCTATAATTCACCCCTCCACTTT. This gives the protein CASSFAGGASYNSPLHF. The gene calls are TRBV5-1 and TRBJ1-6; the match to TRBD1 covers 8 bases. The CDR3 extends over 17 amino acids. The germline V gene encodes CDR1 SGHRS and CDR2 YFSETQ. J gave up 1 base and V 2 bases, and 5 bases lay outside the gene matches.

The gene calls are TRBV7-3 and TRBJ2-3; D remains unclear. The CDR3 consists of 13 residues. Per the germline V gene, CDR1 is SGHTA and CDR2 is FQGTGA. The ends were cut back, 0 bases at V and 6 bases at J, with 7 bases in the middle. The CDR3 reads CASSLTRPDTQYF. CDR3 nucleotide sequence: TGTGCCAGCAGCTTAACTCGACCCGATACGCAGTATTTT. Using reference TRBV7-3 and TRBJ2-3 for the parts outside the CDR3, the full variable domain is GAGVSQTPSNKVTEKGKYVELRCDPISGHTALYWYRQSLGQGPEFLIYFQGTGAADDSGLPNDRFFAVRPEGSVSTLKIQRTERGDSAVYLCASSLTRPDTQYFGPGTRLTVL.

The gene calls are TRBV11-2 and TRBJ1-4; TRBD1 matches 10 bases. Germline V gives CDR1 SGHAT, CDR2 FQNNGV. The CDR3 runs 14 residues. V dropped 5 bases and J dropped 7; count of bases not matched to a gene: 4. CDR3 nucleotide sequence: TGTGCCAGCAGCCTGGGACAGGGGAGTGAAAAACTGTTTTTT. The encoded protein is CASSLGQGSEKLFF.

The rearrangement links TRBV5-1 to TRBJ2-3, with D unresolved. The V end was cut by 4 bases, the J end by 2 bases, with 11 bases between. Germline loops: CDR1 SGHRS, CDR2 YFSETQ. This CDR3 has 14 residues. Here the CDR3 DNA reads TGCGCCAGCAGCGACCGGGCTGCCACAGATACGCAGTATTTT. Translation: CASSDRAATDTQYF.

This clone was detected once. The chain employs TRBV30 and TRBJ1-2, with D unclear. Germline-derived CDR1 and CDR2 are GTSNPN and SVGIG (reference sequence). V lost 0 bases, J lost 5 bases, and 7 bases lay in between. The CDR3 loop spans 12 amino acids. CDR3 protein: CAWSVDHYGYTF. As DNA, the CDR3 is TGTGCCTGGAGTGTTGACCATTATGGCTACACCTTC. Filled out from reference TRBV30 and TRBJ1-2, the complete variable domain reads SQTIHQWPATLVQPVGSPLSLECTVEGTSNPNLYWYRQAAGRGLQLLFYSVGIGQISSEVPQNLSASRPQDRQFILSSKKLLLSDSGFYLCAWSVDHYGYTFGSGTRLTVV.

V and J are TRBV29-1 and TRBJ2-7, with 10 bases that match TRBD2. Germline V gives CDR1 SQVTM, CDR2 ANQGSEA. J lost 4 bases, V lost 4 bases, and 7 bases had no gene match. The CDR3 is made up of 14 amino acids. CDR3 DNA: TGCAGCGTTGCTAAAGCGGGAGGGCCATACGAGCAGTACTTC. This encodes CSVAKAGGPYEQYF.

The chain employs TRBV30 and TRBJ2-2; D is possibly TRBD1 or TRBD2 (5 bases each). The V and J ends lost 2 bases and 4 bases respectively, with 11 bases between them. Germline-derived CDR1 and CDR2 are GTSNPN and SVGIG (reference sequence). CDR3 length equals 14 residues. DNA of the CDR3: TGTGCCTGGAGTACAGGAGGAATCACCGGGGAGCTGTTTTTT. It translates to CAWSTGGITGELFF.

This chain uses TRBV2 with TRBJ2-2, with D maybe TRBD1 (5 bases). V gave up 1 base and J gave up 3 bases, with 9 bases separating them. From germline, CDR1 is SNHLY and CDR2 FYNNEI. There are 15 residues in the CDR3. CDR3 sequence: CASSEVPGHTGELFF. For the CDR3, the DNA is TGTGCCAGCAGTGAAGTTCCAGGGCACACCGGGGAGCTGTTTTTT.

The chain joins TRBV18 to TRBJ2-5; TRBD2 aligns across 15 bases. V trimming: 5 bases; J trimming: 4 bases; junction bases outside the gene matches: 8. This CDR3 spans 17 amino acids. Germline CDR1 and CDR2: KGHSH and LQKENI. CDR3 sequence: CASSWGPGLAGGETQYF. The CDR3, as DNA: TGTGCCAGCTCATGGGGTCCGGGACTAGCGGGAGGAGAGACCCAGTACTTC.

The rearrangement joins TRBV28 to TRBJ2-7; possible D gene TRBD1, 6 bases. The CDR3 totals 13 residues. The V end was cut by 4 bases, the J end by 1 base, with 8 bases between. The germline gives CDR1 MDHEN, CDR2 SYDVKM. CDR3 nucleotides: TGTGCCAGCAGTTCGGACAGATCCTACGAGCAGTACTTC. Residues: CASSSDRSYEQYF.

The V gene is TRBV9, the J gene TRBJ2-5; either TRBD1 or TRBD2 may supply D (5 bases each). V dropped 3 bases and J dropped 5 bases, with 20 bases sitting between them. The CDR3 sequence is 16 residues long. Germline assignment: CDR1 SGDLS and CDR2 YYNGEE. CDR3 loop: CASSARGNPWGETQYF. The CDR3 DNA is TGTGCCAGCAGCGCCCGGGGTAACCCCTGGGGGGAGACCCAGTACTTC.

In its sample, this clone was seen once. The J gene is TRBJ2-1, the V gene TRBV7-6, with D perhaps TRBD2 (5 bases). The CDR3 consists of 15 residues. Germline CDR1 reads SGHVS; CDR2 reads FNYEAQ. Trimming cost V 2 bases and J 10 bases, with 18 bases left between them. CDR3 loop: CASSLRAVGEGEQFF. In DNA, the CDR3 is TGTGCCAGCAGCTTACGGGCGGTGGGAGAAGGGGAGCAGTTCTTC.

The chain combines TRBV2 with TRBJ2-1; D is unclear. The CDR3 runs to 15 residues. V shed 4 bases and J shed 1 base, with 11 bases lying between them. Looked up from germline, CDR1 is SNHLY and CDR2 is FYNNEI. This CDR3 reads CASSAELSSYNEQFF. Here the CDR3 DNA reads TGTGCCAGCAGTGCCGAGCTCTCGTCCTACAATGAGCAGTTCTTC.

The J gene is TRBJ2-2, the V gene TRBV28; 8 bases agree with TRBD2. Germline CDR1 MDHEN, CDR2 SYDVKM. The CDR3 contains 15 residues. With 4 bases clipped from V and 5 bases from J, the junction kept 6 bases outside the gene matches. The CDR3 DNA follows: TGTGCCAGCAGTTCCTCAGCGGGAGTTACCGGGGAGCTGTTTTTT. Residues: CASSSSAGVTGELFF. The entire variable domain, with the rest obtained from reference TRBV28 and TRBJ2-2, is as follows: DVKVTQSSRYLVKRTGEKVFLECVQDMDHENMFWYRQDPGLGLRLIYFSYDVKMKEKGDIPEGYSVSREKKERFSLILESASTNQTSMYLCASSSSAGVTGELFFGEGSRLTVL.

This CDR3 is CASILGGHVLTF. In DNA, the CDR3 is TGTGCCAGCATTCTGGGGGGCCACGTCCTGACTTTC. The rearrangement uses TRBV2 and TRBJ2-6, with D tentatively TRBD1 or TRBD2 (6 bases each). V was clipped by 7 bases and J by 11 bases, with 12 bases between them. In germline, CDR1 is SNHLY, CDR2 FYNNEI. CDR3 length: 12 residues.

V and J are TRBV6-6 and TRBJ2-2, with D perhaps TRBD1 or TRBD2 (6 bases each). Germline CDR1 MNHNY, CDR2 SVGAGI (reference sequence). Between the trimmed V and J ends, which lost 6 bases and 4 bases, there was a span of 18 bases. The CDR3 is made up of 16 amino acids. In nucleotides, the CDR3 is TGTGCCAGCAGCGTTACTAGAGGGGGGAGCACCGGGGAGCTGTTTTTT. Its translation: CASSVTRGGSTGELFF.

The chain employs TRBV7-9 and TRBJ2-1; TRBD1 agrees at 7 bases. The CDR3 extends over 16 amino acids. J gave up 9 bases and V 2 bases, and 13 bases lay outside the gene matches. Germline CDR1 and CDR2: SEHNR and FQNEAQ (reference sequence). CDR3 amino acids: CASSLKGRQGTGEQFF. CDR3 DNA: TGTGCCAGCAGCTTAAAAGGCCGACAGGGCACAGGTGAGCAGTTCTTC.

The J gene is TRBJ2-4, the V gene TRBV5-5, with D maybe TRBD1 (5 bases). Trimming removed 2 bases at V and 16 bases at J, with 25 bases between. The CDR3 has 15 residues. The germline gives CDR1 SGHKS, CDR2 YYEKEE (reference sequence). The CDR3 coding sequence is TGTGCCAGCAGCTTATCGGTCACGAATCAGGGAATGGCTTACTTC. It codes for CASSLSVTNQGMAYF.

The chain is built from TRBV19 and TRBJ2-3; TRBD2 matches 7 bases. Germline CDR1 LNHDA, CDR2 SQIVND (reference sequence). The V gene end was trimmed by 1 base and the J gene end by 5 bases; junction bases not matched to a gene: 6. The CDR3 runs 15 residues. The CDR3 nucleotides read TGTGCCAGTAGTATAGGCGGGAGCGTCAAAGATACGCAGTATTTT. This gives the protein CASSIGGSVKDTQYF. Together with reference TRBV19 and TRBJ2-3, the CDR3 gives the full variable domain: DGGITQSPKYLFRKEGQNVTLSCEQNLNHDAMYWYRQDPGQGLRLIYYSQIVNDFQKGDIAEGYSVSREKKESFPLTVTSAQKNPTAFYLCASSIGGSVKDTQYFGPGTRLTVL.